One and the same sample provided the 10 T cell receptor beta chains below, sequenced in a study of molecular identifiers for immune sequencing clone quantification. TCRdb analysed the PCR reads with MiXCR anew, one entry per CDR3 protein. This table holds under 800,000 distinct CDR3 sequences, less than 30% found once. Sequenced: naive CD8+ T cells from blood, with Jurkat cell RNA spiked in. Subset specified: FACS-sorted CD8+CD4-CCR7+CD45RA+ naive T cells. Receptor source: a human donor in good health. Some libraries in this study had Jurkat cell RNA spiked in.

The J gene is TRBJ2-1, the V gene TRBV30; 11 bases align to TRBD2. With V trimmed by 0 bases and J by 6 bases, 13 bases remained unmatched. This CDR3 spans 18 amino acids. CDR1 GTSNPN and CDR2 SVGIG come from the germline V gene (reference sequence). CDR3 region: CAWSVTLAGGLESNEQFF. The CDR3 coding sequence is TGTGCCTGGAGTGTAACATTAGCGGGGGGGCTAGAGTCCAATGAGCAGTTCTTC. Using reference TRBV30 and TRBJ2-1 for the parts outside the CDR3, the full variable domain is SQTIHQWPATLVQPVGSPLSLECTVEGTSNPNLYWYRQAAGRGLQLLFYSVGIGQISSEVPQNLSASRPQDRQFILSSKKLLLSDSGFYLCAWSVTLAGGLESNEQFFGPGTRLTVL.

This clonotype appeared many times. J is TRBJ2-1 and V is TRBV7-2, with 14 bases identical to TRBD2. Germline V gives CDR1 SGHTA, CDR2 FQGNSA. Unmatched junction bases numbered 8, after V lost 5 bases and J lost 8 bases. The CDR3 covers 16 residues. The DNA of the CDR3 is TGTGCCAGCAGCCCCCGACTAGCGGGAGGGCGGGATGAGCAGTTCTTC. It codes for CASSPRLAGGRDEQFF. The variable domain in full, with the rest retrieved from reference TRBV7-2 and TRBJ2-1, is GAGVSQSPSNKVTEKGKDVELRCDPISGHTALYWYRQSLGQGLEFLIYFQGNSAPDKSGLPSDRFSAERTGGSVSTLTIQRTQQEDSAVYLCASSPRLAGGRDEQFFGPGTRLTVL.

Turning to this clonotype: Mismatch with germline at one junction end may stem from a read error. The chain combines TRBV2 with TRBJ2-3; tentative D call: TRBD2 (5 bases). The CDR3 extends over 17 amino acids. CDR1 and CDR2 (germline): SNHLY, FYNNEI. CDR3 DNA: TGTGCCAGCAGTGAAGCCCGACCAGCGGATAGCATAGATACGCAGTATTTT. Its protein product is CASSEARPADSIDTQYF. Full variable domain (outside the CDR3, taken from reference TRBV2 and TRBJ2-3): EPEVTQTPSHQVTQMGQEVILRCVPISNHLYFYWYRQILGQKVEFLVSFYNNEISEKSEIFDDQFSVERPDGSNFTLKIRSTKLEDSAMYFCASSEARPADSIDTQYFGPGTRLTVL.

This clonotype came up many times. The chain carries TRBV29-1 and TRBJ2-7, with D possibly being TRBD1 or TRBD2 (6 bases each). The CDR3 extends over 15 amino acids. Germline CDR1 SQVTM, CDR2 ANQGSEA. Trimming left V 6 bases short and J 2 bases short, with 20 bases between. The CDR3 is CSVRIVGGIAYEQYF. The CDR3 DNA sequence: TGCAGCGTGAGGATAGTGGGGGGCATCGCCTACGAGCAGTACTTC.

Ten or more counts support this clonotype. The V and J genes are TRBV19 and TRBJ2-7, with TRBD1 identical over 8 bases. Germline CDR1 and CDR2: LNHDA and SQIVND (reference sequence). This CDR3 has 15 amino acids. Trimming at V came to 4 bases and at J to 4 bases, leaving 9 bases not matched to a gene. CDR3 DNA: TGTGCCAGTAGTACTTGGACAGGGAGCCCTTACGAGCAGTACTTC. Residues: CASSTWTGSPYEQYF.

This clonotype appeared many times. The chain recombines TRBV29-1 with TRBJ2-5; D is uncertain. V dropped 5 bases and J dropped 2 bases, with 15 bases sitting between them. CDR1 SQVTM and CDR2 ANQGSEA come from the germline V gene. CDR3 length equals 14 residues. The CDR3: CSVSWFAGQETQYF. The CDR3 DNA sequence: TGCAGCGTTAGTTGGTTCGCAGGTCAAGAGACCCAGTACTTC.

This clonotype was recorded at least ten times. CDR3 residues: CSARDRGTGGYEAFF. CDR3 DNA: TGCAGTGCTAGAGATCGTGGGACAGGAGGATATGAAGCTTTCTTT. The chain recombines TRBV20-1 with TRBJ1-1; 8 bases map to TRBD1. Per germline, CDR1 DFQATT and CDR2 SNEGSKA (reference sequence). There are 15 residues in the CDR3. With 0 bases clipped from V and 7 bases from J, the junction kept 10 bases outside the gene matches.

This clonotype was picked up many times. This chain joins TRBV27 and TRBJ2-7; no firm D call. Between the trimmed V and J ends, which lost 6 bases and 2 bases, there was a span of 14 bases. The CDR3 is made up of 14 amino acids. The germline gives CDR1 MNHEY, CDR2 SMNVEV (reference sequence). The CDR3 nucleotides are TGTGCCAGCAGCCCGCGGTCAGGTACCTACGAGCAGTACTTC. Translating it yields CASSPRSGTYEQYF.

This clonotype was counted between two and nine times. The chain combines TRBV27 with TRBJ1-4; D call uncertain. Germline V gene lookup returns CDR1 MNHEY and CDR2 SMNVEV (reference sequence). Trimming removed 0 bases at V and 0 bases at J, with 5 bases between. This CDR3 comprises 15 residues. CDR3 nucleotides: TGTGCCAGCAGTTTATCCCCTGCAACTAATGAAAAACTGTTTTTT. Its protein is CASSLSPATNEKLFF.

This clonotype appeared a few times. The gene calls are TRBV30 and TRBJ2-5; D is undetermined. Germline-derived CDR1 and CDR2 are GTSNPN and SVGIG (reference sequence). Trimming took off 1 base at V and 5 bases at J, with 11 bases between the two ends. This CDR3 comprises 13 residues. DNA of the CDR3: TGTGCCTGGAGTGAGGGCGTCTGGGAGACCCAGTACTTC. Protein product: CAWSEGVWETQYF. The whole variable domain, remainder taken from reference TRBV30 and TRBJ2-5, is SQTIHQWPATLVQPVGSPLSLECTVEGTSNPNLYWYRQAAGRGLQLLFYSVGIGQISSEVPQNLSASRPQDRQFILSSKKLLLSDSGFYLCAWSEGVWETQYFGPGTRLLVL.